These T cell receptor beta chains were read from a single sample in a study of blood T cell repertoires in COVID-19. Profiling relied on immunoSEQ multiplex PCR, and the TCRdb table lists in-frame clones only, not all of them. The profile covers about 220,000 clones, with 75% to 85% appearing a single time and 9.5% to 15% taken by the ten largest. The sequencing input was peripheral blood. The receptors here all came from a human donor in a cohort sampled during active COVID-19. Each CDR3 is given with its conserved first and last residue. The order of the fields is J gene, V gene, D gene, clone size, CDR3 DNA, CDR3 protein. A D gene is named only where the DNA matches it firmly. Size values are once, few and many counts, or a class for expanded clones, and some rows have none.

>TRBJ1-5|TRBV3-1/TRBV3-2|.|.
TGTGCCAGCAGCCAAACAGGGTTCAATCAGCCCCAGCATTTT
CASSQTGFNQPQHF
>TRBJ2-1|TRBV5-1|.|.
TGCGCCAGCAGCCCCCGATTGACTAGTATCTTAGGCACCTACAATGAGCAGTTCTTC
CASSPRLTSILGTYNEQFF
>TRBJ1-4|TRBV7-9|.|.
TGTGCCAGCAGCCCCCTTGGCGGTAATGAAAAACTGTTTTTT
CASSPLGGNEKLFF
>TRBJ1-2|TRBV10-3|TRBD1|.
TGTGCCATCAGTGTCGACAGGGGCGAAGGCTACACCTTC
CAISVDRGEGYTF
>TRBJ2-7|TRBV9|.|.
TGTGCCAGCAGCGTAAGCCTAGCTGGCTACGAGCAGTACTTC
CASSVSLAGYEQYF
>TRBJ2-7|TRBV10-3|.|.
TGTGCCATCAGCGAGGGGGTAGCGGAACCACTGGAGCAGTACTTC
CAISEGVAEPLEQYF
>TRBJ1-4|TRBV19|.|.
TGTGCCAGTAGTATAGGAGGAAATTTTAATGAAAAACTGTTTTTT
CASSIGGNFNEKLFF
>TRBJ1-2|TRBV28|.|.
TGTGCCAGCAGTTCAGGCGGGGGGGGACCCTATGGCTACACCTTC
CASSSGGGGPYGYTF
>TRBJ1-2|TRBV12-3/TRBV12-4|.|few
TGTGCCAGCAGCCCCCAGGTAAACTATGGCTACACCTTC
CASSPQVNYGYTF
>TRBJ1-1|TRBV7-2|TRBD1|.
TGTGCCAGCAGCTCGGGACAGGGTGAAGCTTTCTTT
CASSSGQGEAFF
>TRBJ2-7|TRBV7-9|TRBD2|.
TGTGCCAGCAGCTCCACTAGCGTTCGTTACGAGCAGTACTTC
CASSSTSVRYEQYF
>TRBJ1-4|TRBV11-1|TRBD1|.
TGTGCCAGCAGCACCGGGACAGGGGGGAATGAAAAACTGTTTTTT
CASSTGTGGNEKLFF
>TRBJ2-1|TRBV4-1|TRBD2|.
TGCGCCAGCAGCCAAAGGACTAGCGCGGACAATGAGCAGTTCTTC
CASSQRTSADNEQFF
>TRBJ2-7|TRBV4-1|.|few
TGCGCCAGCAGCCAAGAATTATCGGGGATCTACGAGCAGTACTTC
CASSQELSGIYEQYF
>TRBJ2-3|TRBV7-3|TRBD2|once
TGTGCCAGCAGCTTAATTGCGGGGGACGATACGCAGTATTTT
CASSLIAGDDTQYF
>TRBJ1-4|TRBV6-6|.|few
TGTGCCAGCAGCCGTACGGGGGAAAAACTGTTTTTT
CASSRTGEKLFF
>TRBJ1-2|TRBV30|TRBD1|.
TGTGCCTGGAGGGACAGGCCCCGGGGGTACACCTTC
CAWRDRPRGYTF
>TRBJ2-5|TRBV3-1/TRBV3-2|TRBD1|.
TGTGCCAGCAGTCCCACAGGGGAGCAAGGGACCCAGTACTTC
CASSPTGEQGTQYF
>TRBJ2-7|TRBV9|.|.
TGTGCCAGCAGCGTAGACCCGACGGGCGAGCAGTACTTC
CASSVDPTGEQYF
>TRBJ1-2|TRBV9|TRBD1|once
TGTGCCAGCAGCCCGACACCCCACCCGGGACAGGGGGCTGATGGCTACACCTTC
CASSPTPHPGQGADGYTF
>TRBJ2-7|TRBV7-9|TRBD2|.
TGTGCCAGCAGCTTAGCTCTAGCGGGAGATTGGTCCTACGAGCAGTATTTC
CASSLALAGDWSYEQYF
>TRBJ1-3|TRBV4-1|.|.
TGCGCCAGCAGCCAAAGTCCGGGATACTCTGGAAACACCATATATTTT
CASSQSPGYSGNTIYF
>TRBJ2-1|TRBV5-4|TRBD1|.
TGTGCCAGCAGCCACCCTGACAGGGCCGATGAGCAGTTCTTC
CASSHPDRADEQFF